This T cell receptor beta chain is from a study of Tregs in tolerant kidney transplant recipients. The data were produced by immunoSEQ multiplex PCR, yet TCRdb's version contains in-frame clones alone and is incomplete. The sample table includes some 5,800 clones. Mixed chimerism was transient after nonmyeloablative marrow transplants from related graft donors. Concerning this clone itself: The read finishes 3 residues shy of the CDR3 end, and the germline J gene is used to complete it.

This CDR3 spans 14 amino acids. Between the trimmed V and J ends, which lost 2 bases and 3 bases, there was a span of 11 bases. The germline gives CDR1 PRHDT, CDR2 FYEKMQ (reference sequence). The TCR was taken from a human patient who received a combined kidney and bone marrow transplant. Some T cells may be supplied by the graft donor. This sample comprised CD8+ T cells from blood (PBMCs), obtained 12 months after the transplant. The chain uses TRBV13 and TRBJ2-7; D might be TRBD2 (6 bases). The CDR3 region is CASSLPGLHYEQYF. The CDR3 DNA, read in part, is TGTGCCAGCAGCTTACCGGGACTTCACTACGAG.